This passage covers 20 T cell receptor beta chains from one sample sequenced in a study of shared clonotypes between healthy human individuals. Generated by immunoSEQ multiplex PCR, the TCRdb table keeps only in-frame clones and is missing some. The repertoire holds 750,000 to 1,000,000 clones, with around 92% as singletons. Only CD45RO-negative cells positively selected for CCR7 counted as naive CD8 cells, so terminally differentiated effector memory CD45RA+ cells were excluded. Input material: naive CD8+ T cells sorted from blood. Source of these receptors: a man aged 25 to 40 in good health.

This sequence joins TRBV10-3 and TRBJ1-3; maybe TRBD1 (6 bases). V lost 3 bases to trimming and J lost 4 bases, with 19 bases between them. The germline gives CDR1 ENHRY, CDR2 SYGVKD. CDR3 size: 17 residues. CDR3 nucleotides: TGTGCCATCAGTGATGTGGGGGGCGCTTTGTCCGGAAACACCATATATTTT. Translation: CAISDVGGALSGNTIYF.

Concerning this clone: Other DNA sequences within the sample encode an identical CDR3. The chain couples TRBV29-1 to TRBJ2-1; no reliable D call. CDR3 length: 12 residues. Trimming cost V 6 bases and J 0 bases, with 6 bases left between them. Germline V gene data show CDR1 as SQVTM and CDR2 as ANQGSEA. CDR3 sequence (DNA): TGCAGCGTCCTTAGCTCCTACAATGAGCAGTTCTTC. This encodes CSVLSSYNEQFF.

This chain connects TRBV30 to TRBJ1-1; the match to TRBD1 covers 9 bases. CDR3 length equals 13 residues. Losses at the gene ends were 4 bases for V and 6 bases for J; bases not matched to a gene: 6. Germline CDR1 is GTSNPN and CDR2 is SVGIG (reference sequence). DNA for the CDR3: TGTGCCTGGACCCAGGGACAGGGACCTGAAGCTTTCTTT. This gives the protein CAWTQGQGPEAFF. Using reference TRBV30 and TRBJ1-1 for the parts outside the CDR3, the full variable domain is SQTIHQWPATLVQPVGSPLSLECTVEGTSNPNLYWYRQAAGRGLQLLFYSVGIGQISSEVPQNLSASRPQDRQFILSSKKLLLSDSGFYLCAWTQGQGPEAFFGQGTRLTVV.

The chain is built from TRBV11-2 and TRBJ2-5, with a possible D match to TRBD1 (6 bases). Germline V CDR1 and CDR2: SGHAT, FQNNGV. The CDR3 contains 15 residues. Trimming took off 2 bases at V and 5 bases at J, with 15 bases between the two ends. The chain's CDR3 is CASSLYAGDEETQYF. Written as DNA, the CDR3 is TGTGCCAGCAGCTTATACGCAGGGGATGAGGAGACCCAGTACTTC.

The V and J genes are TRBV14 and TRBJ1-1; D is ambiguous. The CDR3 runs to 11 residues. Germline CDR1 SGHDN, CDR2 FVKESK. Trimming pared 0 bases from V and 8 bases from J, leaving 4 bases between. Here the CDR3 reads CASSQDSEAFF. CDR3 in DNA: TGTGCCAGCAGCCAAGATTCCGAAGCTTTCTTT.

The rearrangement links TRBV7-9 to TRBJ2-2; D ambiguous. V lost 1 base and J 4 bases, leaving 7 bases between the germline ends. Germline V gene data show CDR1 as SEHNR and CDR2 as FQNEAQ (reference sequence). CDR3 size: 14 residues. As DNA, the CDR3 is TGTGCCAGCAGCTTAGACTTTGGCACCGGGGAGCTGTTTTTT. Translating it yields CASSLDFGTGELFF.

The rearrangement joins TRBV19 to TRBJ2-7; 8 positions match TRBD2. Germline V gives CDR1 LNHDA, CDR2 SQIVND (reference sequence). This CDR3 is 13 amino acids long. Unmatched junction bases numbered 7, after V lost 7 bases and J lost 5 bases. CDR3 sequence (DNA): TGTGCCAGTATGAACCGCGGGAGGAACGAGCAGTACTTC. The encoded protein is CASMNRGRNEQYF.

V usage is TRBV28 and J usage is TRBJ2-1; tentative D call: TRBD1 (5 bases). The CDR3 length is 14 residues. Germline V lookup: CDR1 MDHEN, CDR2 SYDVKM. CDR3 protein: CATAGGQDYNEQFF. Here the CDR3 DNA reads TGTGCTACCGCCGGCGGACAAGACTACAATGAGCAGTTCTTC.

The chain has TRBV7-9 and TRBJ2-1, with 8 bases lining up with TRBD2. The CDR3 extends over 16 amino acids. The trim removed 3 bases at V and 2 bases at J, leaving 6 bases unmatched. CDR1 is SEHNR and CDR2 is FQNEAQ in the germline V gene (reference sequence). The CDR3 is CASSLRTSTPYNEQFF. Written as DNA, the CDR3 is TGTGCCAGCAGCTTGCGGACTAGCACCCCCTACAATGAGCAGTTCTTC.

This clone was counted a single time. This chain connects TRBV29-1 to TRBJ2-5; TRBD2 matches 10 bases. V was clipped by 3 bases and J by 0 bases; unmatched bases: 10. From germline, CDR1 is SQVTM and CDR2 ANQGSEA. The CDR3 has 17 residues. The CDR3 here is CSVEFLAGEGNQETQYF. DNA for the CDR3: TGCAGCGTTGAGTTTCTAGCGGGAGAGGGGAACCAAGAGACCCAGTACTTC.

This clone appeared once. This chain connects TRBV6-1 to TRBJ1-5; no clear D gene. Between the trimmed V and J ends, which lost 1 base and 7 bases, there was a span of 8 bases. Germline assignment: CDR1 MNHNS and CDR2 SASEGT. The CDR3 is 13 amino acids. The CDR3 bases are TGTGCCAGCAGTGAAGACCCTCGGCAGCCCCAGCATTTT. It encodes CASSEDPRQPQHF.

The chain combines TRBV29-1 with TRBJ2-7, with no clear D. Germline V CDR1 and CDR2: SQVTM, ANQGSEA. Trimming shortened V by 1 base and J by 0 bases, and 7 bases separated the two germline ends. The CDR3 spans 13 residues. DNA for the CDR3: TGCAGCGTTGAAGGACCCATCTCCTACGAGCAGTACTTC. Translation: CSVEGPISYEQYF.

This chain connects TRBV15 to TRBJ2-5, with TRBD2 identical over 8 bases. The CDR3 has 16 residues. The V segment lost 5 bases and the J segment 3 bases; nucleotides outside the gene matches: 11. CDR1 is LNHNV and CDR2 is YYDKDF in the germline V gene (reference sequence). In nucleotides, the CDR3 is TGTGCCACCAGCGGAGGAGGGGGAGCGGGAGAAGAGACCCAGTACTTC. Residues: CATSGGGGAGEETQYF.

The rearrangement uses TRBV18 and TRBJ2-2; 8 bases fit TRBD1. The CDR3 contains 17 residues. J lost 0 bases, V lost 3 bases, and 6 bases had no gene match. Germline lookup yields CDR1 KGHSH and CDR2 LQKENI. For the CDR3, the DNA is TGTGCCAGCTCACCTGCTCCAGGGGGCACGAACACCGGGGAGCTGTTTTTT. Translation: CASSPAPGGTNTGELFF.

The chain uses TRBV7-9 and TRBJ2-7, with D unclear. Germline CDR1 and CDR2: SEHNR and FQNEAQ (reference sequence). This CDR3 contains 12 residues. V lost 2 bases and J 5 bases, leaving 7 bases between the germline ends. The CDR3 protein is CASSLPVDEQYF. CDR3 bases: TGTGCCAGCAGCTTACCTGTCGACGAGCAGTACTTC.

The rearrangement links TRBV7-9 to TRBJ2-1; 9 nucleotides agree with TRBD1. CDR1 is SEHNR and CDR2 is FQNEAQ in the germline V gene (reference sequence). The V and J ends lost 5 bases and 3 bases, in that order; junction bases with no gene match: 11. CDR3 size: 17 residues. CDR3 protein: CASSPTQDRGDYNEQFF. CDR3 sequence (DNA): TGTGCCAGCAGCCCCACGCAGGACAGGGGTGACTACAATGAGCAGTTCTTC.

Details on this clone: In the same sample, other DNA sequences code for this CDR3. As DNA, the CDR3 is TGCAGTGCTAGGTGGGCCGGGGAGCTGTTTTTT. Residues: CSARWAGELFF. The V gene is TRBV20-1, the J gene TRBJ2-2; D gene unclear. The germline V gene encodes CDR1 DFQATT and CDR2 SNEGSKA (reference sequence). The CDR3 runs to 11 residues. V dropped 3 bases and J dropped 6 bases, with 5 bases sitting between them.

As to this clone: Other DNA sequences in this specimen translate into the identical CDR3. The chain uses TRBV6-1 and TRBJ2-7; TRBD2 might be the D (7 bases). The length of the CDR3 is 13 residues. Germline values: CDR1 MNHNS, CDR2 SASEGT. V was shortened by 3 bases and J by 7 bases, with 13 bases between the two germline ends. The CDR3: CASSETGAGEQYF. DNA of the CDR3: TGTGCCAGCAGTGAGACAGGAGCGGGAGAGCAGTACTTC.

This clone was recorded a few times. The V gene is TRBV25-1, the J gene TRBJ2-2; D gene ambiguous. CDR3 length equals 13 residues. Trimming left V 3 bases short and J 6 bases short, with 8 bases between. CDR1 and CDR2 from the germline V gene are MGHDK and SYGVNS. CDR3 DNA sequence: TGTGCCAGCAGTGATCTCGGCGCCGGGGAGCTGTTTTTT. Residues: CASSDLGAGELFF. The complete variable domain, with remaining parts taken from reference TRBV25-1 and TRBJ2-2, reads EADIYQTPRYLVIGTGKKITLECSQTMGHDKMYWYQQDPGMELHLIHYSYGVNSTEKGDLSSESTVSRIRTEHFPLTLESARPSHTSQYLCASSDLGAGELFFGEGSRLTVL.

The chain couples TRBV4-1 to TRBJ1-4; 7 nucleotides match TRBD1. Trimming cost V 3 bases and J 8 bases; bases outside gene matches: 9. CDR1 MGHRA and CDR2 YSYEKL come from the germline V gene. The CDR3 runs 15 residues. CDR3 protein: CASSHGQARGEKLFF. CDR3 in DNA: TGCGCCAGCAGCCATGGACAGGCCCGTGGAGAAAAACTGTTTTTT.